This T cell receptor beta chain was documented in a study of vaccination and CD4 T cells after COVID-19. Study-wide background: Convalescent patients gave post-COVID blood a median around 91 days post-diagnosis, range 35 to 161. The cells in question were stimulated using overlapping spike peptides derived from SARS-CoV-2, HCoV-NL63, HCoV-OC43 and HCoV-229E.

Treatment of the sample: approximately 9-day PBMC culture with coronavirus spike peptide pools or control peptides (ViraFEST assay). The assay that was used to sequence DNA from cultured CD4+ T cells was the Oncomine TCR Beta short-read assay. Genomic DNA was taken out of cultured CD4+ T cells by extraction. One entry per CDR3 protein, called by TCRdb with MiXCR from the PCR reads. The repertoire consists of 14,000 or so distinct CDR3 sequences, with 25% to 30% occurring once and the leading ten covering under 20%. This clonotype is categorized as medium-sized. The antigen is unknown. This CDR3 has 15 amino acids. CDR1 and CDR2 (germline): ENHRY, SYGVKD. V lost 5 bases, J lost 10 bases, and 18 bases lay in between.

The TCR originated in a human donor who received a COVID-19 vaccine. This chain uses TRBV10-3 with TRBJ1-6, with no clear D. The sample here was CD4+ T cells from blood, cultured in vitro, taken before SARS-CoV-2 vaccination. CDR3 residues: CAISSEGVGVSPLHF. DNA of the CDR3: TGTGCCATCAGTTCTGAGGGAGTCGGGGTATCACCCCTCCACTTT.